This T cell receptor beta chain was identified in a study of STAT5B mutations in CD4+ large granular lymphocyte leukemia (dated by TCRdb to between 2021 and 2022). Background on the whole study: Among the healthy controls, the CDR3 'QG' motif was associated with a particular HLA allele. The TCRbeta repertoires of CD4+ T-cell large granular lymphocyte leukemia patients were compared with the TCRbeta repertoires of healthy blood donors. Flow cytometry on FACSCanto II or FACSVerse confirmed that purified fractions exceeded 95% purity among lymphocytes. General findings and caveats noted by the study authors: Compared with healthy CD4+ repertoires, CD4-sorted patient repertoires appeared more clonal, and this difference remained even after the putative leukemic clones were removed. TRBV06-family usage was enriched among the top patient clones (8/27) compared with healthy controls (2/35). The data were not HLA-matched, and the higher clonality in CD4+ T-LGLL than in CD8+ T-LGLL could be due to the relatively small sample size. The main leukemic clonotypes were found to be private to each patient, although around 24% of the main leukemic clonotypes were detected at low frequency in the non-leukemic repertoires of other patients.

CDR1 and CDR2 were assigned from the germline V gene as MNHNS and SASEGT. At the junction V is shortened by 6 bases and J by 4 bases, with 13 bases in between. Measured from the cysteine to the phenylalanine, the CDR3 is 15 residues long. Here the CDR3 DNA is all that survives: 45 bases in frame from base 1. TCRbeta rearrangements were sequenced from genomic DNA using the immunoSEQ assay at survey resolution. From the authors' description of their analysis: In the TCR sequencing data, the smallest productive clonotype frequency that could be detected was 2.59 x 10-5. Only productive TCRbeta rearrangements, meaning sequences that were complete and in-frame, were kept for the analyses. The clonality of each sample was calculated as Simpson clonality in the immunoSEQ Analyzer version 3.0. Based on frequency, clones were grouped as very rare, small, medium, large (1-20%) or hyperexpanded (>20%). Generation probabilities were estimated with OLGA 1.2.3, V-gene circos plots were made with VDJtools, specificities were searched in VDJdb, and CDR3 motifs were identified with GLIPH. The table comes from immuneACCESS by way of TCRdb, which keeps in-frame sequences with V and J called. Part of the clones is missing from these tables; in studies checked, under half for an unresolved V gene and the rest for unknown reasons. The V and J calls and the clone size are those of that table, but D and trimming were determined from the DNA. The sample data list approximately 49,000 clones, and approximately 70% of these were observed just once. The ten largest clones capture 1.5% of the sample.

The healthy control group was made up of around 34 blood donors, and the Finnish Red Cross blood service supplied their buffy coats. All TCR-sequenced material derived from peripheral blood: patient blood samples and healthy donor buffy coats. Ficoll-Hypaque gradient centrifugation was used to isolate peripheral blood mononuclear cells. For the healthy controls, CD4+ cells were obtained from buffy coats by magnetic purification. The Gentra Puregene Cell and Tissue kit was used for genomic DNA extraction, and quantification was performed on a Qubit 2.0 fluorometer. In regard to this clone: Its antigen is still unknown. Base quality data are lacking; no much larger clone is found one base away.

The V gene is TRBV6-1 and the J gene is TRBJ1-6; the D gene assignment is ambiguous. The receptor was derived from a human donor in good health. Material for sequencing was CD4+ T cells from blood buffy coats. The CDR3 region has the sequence CASRSESLYNSPLHF. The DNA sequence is TGTGCCAGCAGAAGTGAAAGCCTTTATAATTCACCCCTCCACTTT.